The 20 T cell receptor beta chains listed next were all sequenced from one sample in a study of cytotoxic CD8 clonotypes in ibrutinib-treated CLL. Here immunoSEQ multiplex PCR was the method, and the copy in TCRdb shows in-frame clones only, minus some. The table has 150,000 to 250,000 clones, about 72% seen once. This material consisted of PBMCs, taken after 24 months of ibrutinib treatment. The receptors come from a human donor with chronic lymphocytic leukemia.

The genes are TRBV19 and TRBJ2-5, with TRBD1 matching 8 bases. V dropped 6 bases and J dropped 5; count of bases not matched to a gene: 14. Germline V CDR1 and CDR2: LNHDA, SQIVND (reference sequence). The CDR3 length is 16 residues. Here the CDR3 DNA reads TGTGCCAGTAGGGCAGGGGGCGCTCGGTTCGCGGAGACCCAGTACTTC. Protein product: CASRAGGARFAETQYF.

This chain connects TRBV15 to TRBJ1-1; TRBD1 is a possible D gene (5 bases). CDR3 length: 19 amino acids. V dropped 5 bases and J dropped 1 base, with 26 bases sitting between them. Germline V lookup: CDR1 LNHNV, CDR2 YYDKDF (reference sequence). The CDR3 here is CATSGGKGVREVGNTEAFF. CDR3 nucleotides: TGTGCCACCAGCGGAGGGAAGGGCGTCAGGGAAGTAGGGAACACTGAAGCTTTCTTT.

The chain employs TRBV7-8 and TRBJ2-7; 12 bases fit TRBD2. The CDR3 totals 16 residues. Germline loops: CDR1 SGHVS, CDR2 FQNEAQ. Trimming cost V 4 bases and J 1 base; bases outside gene matches: 5. The CDR3 region is CASSSELAGGSYEQYF. As DNA, the CDR3 is TGTGCCAGCAGCTCAGAACTAGCGGGAGGTTCCTACGAGCAGTACTTC.

CDR3 DNA sequence: TGCGCCAGCAGCTTCCGTCCAGGGGGAGAGACCCAGTACTTC. It yields the protein CASSFRPGGETQYF. This sequence joins TRBV5-1 and TRBJ2-5, with TRBD1 identical over 7 bases. This CDR3 region has 14 residues. CDR1 is SGHRS and CDR2 is YFSETQ in the germline V gene. Trimming removed 2 bases from V and 4 bases from J; junction bases left unmatched: 5.

This sequence joins TRBV6-5 and TRBJ1-2; the D is unclear. This CDR3 comprises 13 residues. V lost 5 bases to trimming and J lost 7 bases, with 14 bases between them. Germline CDR1 reads MNHEY; CDR2 reads SVGAGI. CDR3 nucleotide sequence: TGTGCCAGCAGTCCGGAAGCCCGGGTTGGCTACACCTTC. Its protein is CASSPEARVGYTF.

A few counts support this clone. The rearrangement links TRBV4-2 to TRBJ2-2; 12 bases match TRBD2. The V gene's germline CDR1 is LGHNA and CDR2 YNFKEQ. With V trimmed by 5 bases and J by 7 bases, 17 bases remained unmatched. The CDR3 length is 19 residues. CDR3 sequence reads: CASSSGTSGSREDGGELFF. CDR3 nucleotides: TGTGCCAGCAGCTCCGGGACTAGCGGGTCGAGGGAGGATGGCGGGGAGCTGTTTTTT.

The V call is TRBV5-1, the J call TRBJ1-4, with D possibly TRBD1 on 5 matching bases. The CDR3 spans 16 residues. Trimming stripped 3 bases from V and 0 bases from J, with 12 bases between. Germline CDR1 reads SGHRS; CDR2 reads YFSETQ. CDR3 coding DNA: TGCGCCAGCAGCTCTTACGACAGCGCAACTAATGAAAAACTGTTTTTT. This codes for CASSSYDSATNEKLFF.

The CDR3 bases are TGTGCCAGCAGCTTAGTTGGGGAGATCTCTGGAAACACCATATATTTT. This gives the protein CASSLVGEISGNTIYF. The V call is TRBV7-6, the J call TRBJ1-3; D call uncertain. Germline CDR1 SGHVS, CDR2 FNYEAQ. Trimming took off 1 base at V and 0 bases at J, with 10 bases between the two ends. This CDR3 comprises 16 residues.

The rearrangement links TRBV7-2 to TRBJ2-7; 9 bases are a match to TRBD2. The ends lost 1 base at V and 5 bases at J; junction bases unmatched: 3. CDR1 and CDR2 from the germline V gene are SGHTA and FQGNSA. The CDR3 runs to 14 residues. DNA for the CDR3: TGTGCCAGCAGCTTAGAAGTAGCGGGAGACGAGCAGTACTTC. Its protein is CASSLEVAGDEQYF.

The chain is built from TRBV30 and TRBJ2-1, with TRBD2 matching 8 bases. Germline-derived CDR1 and CDR2 are GTSNPN and SVGIG (reference sequence). After removal of 3 bases from V and 7 bases from J, the junction contained 20 bases not matched to a gene. The CDR3 spans 18 residues. The CDR3 is CAWSFVRTSGSLVNEQFF. The CDR3 bases are TGTGCCTGGAGCTTCGTAAGAACGAGCGGGAGTCTGGTAAATGAGCAGTTCTTC.

This sequence joins TRBV28 and TRBJ2-5; 7 positions match TRBD1. This CDR3 comprises 17 residues. Germline V gene lookup returns CDR1 MDHEN and CDR2 SYDVKM. Trimming cost V 3 bases and J 2 bases; bases outside gene matches: 12. CDR3 nucleotides: TGTGCCAGCAGTTTCATCCACGGGACAGTAGTTCAAGAGACCCAGTACTTC. It yields the protein CASSFIHGTVVQETQYF.

The chain employs TRBV5-1 and TRBJ2-7, with D maybe TRBD1 (6 bases). Germline V gene lookup returns CDR1 SGHRS and CDR2 YFSETQ. The V and J ends lost 4 bases and 3 bases respectively, with 14 bases between them. This CDR3 has 14 amino acids. The CDR3 reads CASSPPTGVYEQYF. As DNA, the CDR3 is TGCGCCAGCAGCCCACCGACAGGAGTCTACGAGCAGTACTTC. The full variable domain, its missing parts supplied by reference TRBV5-1 and TRBJ2-7, is KAGVTQTPRYLIKTRGQQVTLSCSPISGHRSVSWYQQTPGQGLQFLFEYFSETQRNKGNFPGRFSGRQFSNSRSEMNVSTLELGDSALYLCASSPPTGVYEQYFGPGTRLTVT.

V is TRBV27 and J is TRBJ1-5, with a tentative D call TRBD1 (5 bases). The V end lost 2 bases, the J end lost 4 bases, and 9 bases lay between the germline ends. The CDR3 sequence is 14 residues long. CDR1 is MNHEY and CDR2 is SMNVEV in the germline V gene (reference sequence). The CDR3 here is CASSLTRVNQPQHF. Here the CDR3 DNA reads TGTGCCAGCAGTTTAACCAGGGTAAATCAGCCCCAGCATTTT.

V usage is TRBV6-1 and J usage is TRBJ2-7; possibly TRBD1 or TRBD2 for D (5 bases each). Germline loops: CDR1 MNHNS, CDR2 SASEGT. This CDR3 has 17 residues. V lost 4 bases and J 1 base, leaving 20 bases between the germline ends. The CDR3 sequence: CASSGAGTAFPSYEQYF. The CDR3 region has the DNA TGTGCCAGCAGTGGGGCCGGGACCGCCTTCCCATCCTACGAGCAGTACTTC.

This clone was seen a single time. The rearrangement links TRBV9 to TRBJ1-3; D is unresolved. The V gene lost 2 bases and the J gene lost 2 bases, with 5 bases spanning the gap. The CDR3 contains 13 residues. Germline CDR1 SGDLS, CDR2 YYNGEE. The chain's CDR3 is CASSVGTGNTIYF. In DNA, the CDR3 is TGTGCCAGCAGCGTTGGAACTGGAAACACCATATATTTT. Variable domain in full (rest from reference TRBV9 and TRBJ1-3): DSGVTQTPKHLITATGQRVTLRCSPRSGDLSVYWYQQSLDQGLQFLIQYYNGEERAKGNILERFSAQQFPDLHSELNLSSLELGDSALYFCASSVGTGNTIYFGEGSWLTVV.

This clone showed up just a few times. The genes are TRBV20-1 and TRBJ2-5; no clear D gene. Germline CDR1 reads DFQATT; CDR2 reads SNEGSKA (reference sequence). The ends were cut back, 3 bases at V and 0 bases at J, with 2 bases in the middle. This CDR3 comprises 11 residues. The CDR3 spells CSASDQETQYF. CDR3 sequence (DNA): TGCAGTGCTAGCGACCAAGAGACCCAGTACTTC.

The chain uses TRBV5-4 and TRBJ2-7, with D perhaps given as TRBD1 or TRBD2 (5 bases each). With 2 bases removed from V and 3 bases from J, the gap between germline ends came to 15 bases. The CDR3 is 15 amino acids. The germline gives CDR1 SGHNT, CDR2 YYREEE (reference sequence). This CDR3 is CASSFSPGPSYEQYF. The CDR3 nucleotides are TGTGCCAGCAGCTTCTCCCCGGGACCGAGCTACGAGCAGTACTTC.

This chain uses TRBV6-6 with TRBJ2-7; tentatively, D is TRBD1 or TRBD2 (5 bases each). From germline, CDR1 is MNHNY and CDR2 SVGAGI (reference sequence). Trimming pared 10 bases from V and 1 base from J, leaving 23 bases between. The CDR3 has 16 amino acids. Written as DNA, the CDR3 is TGTGCCACCCTGGCCCCCCTCGGGACGCGGTCCTACGAGCAGTACTTC. Translating it yields CATLAPLGTRSYEQYF.

This chain's CDR3 is CASSRGLAGGLQETQYF. CDR3 coding DNA: TGTGCCAGTAGTAGGGGACTAGCGGGAGGGCTTCAAGAGACCCAGTACTTC. The rearrangement joins TRBV19 to TRBJ2-5, with TRBD2 identical over 16 bases. The CDR3 totals 17 residues. Trimming cost V 4 bases and J 2 bases; bases outside gene matches: 4. Germline values: CDR1 LNHDA, CDR2 SQIVND (reference sequence).

This sequence joins TRBV2 and TRBJ2-7; 11 bases fit TRBD2. This CDR3 spans 15 amino acids. Losses at the gene ends were 0 bases for V and 2 bases for J; bases not matched to a gene: 0. The germline gives CDR1 SNHLY, CDR2 FYNNEI. CDR3 in amino acids: CASSEASGRAYEQYF. The CDR3 DNA follows: TGTGCCAGCAGTGAAGCTAGCGGGAGGGCCTACGAGCAGTACTTC.